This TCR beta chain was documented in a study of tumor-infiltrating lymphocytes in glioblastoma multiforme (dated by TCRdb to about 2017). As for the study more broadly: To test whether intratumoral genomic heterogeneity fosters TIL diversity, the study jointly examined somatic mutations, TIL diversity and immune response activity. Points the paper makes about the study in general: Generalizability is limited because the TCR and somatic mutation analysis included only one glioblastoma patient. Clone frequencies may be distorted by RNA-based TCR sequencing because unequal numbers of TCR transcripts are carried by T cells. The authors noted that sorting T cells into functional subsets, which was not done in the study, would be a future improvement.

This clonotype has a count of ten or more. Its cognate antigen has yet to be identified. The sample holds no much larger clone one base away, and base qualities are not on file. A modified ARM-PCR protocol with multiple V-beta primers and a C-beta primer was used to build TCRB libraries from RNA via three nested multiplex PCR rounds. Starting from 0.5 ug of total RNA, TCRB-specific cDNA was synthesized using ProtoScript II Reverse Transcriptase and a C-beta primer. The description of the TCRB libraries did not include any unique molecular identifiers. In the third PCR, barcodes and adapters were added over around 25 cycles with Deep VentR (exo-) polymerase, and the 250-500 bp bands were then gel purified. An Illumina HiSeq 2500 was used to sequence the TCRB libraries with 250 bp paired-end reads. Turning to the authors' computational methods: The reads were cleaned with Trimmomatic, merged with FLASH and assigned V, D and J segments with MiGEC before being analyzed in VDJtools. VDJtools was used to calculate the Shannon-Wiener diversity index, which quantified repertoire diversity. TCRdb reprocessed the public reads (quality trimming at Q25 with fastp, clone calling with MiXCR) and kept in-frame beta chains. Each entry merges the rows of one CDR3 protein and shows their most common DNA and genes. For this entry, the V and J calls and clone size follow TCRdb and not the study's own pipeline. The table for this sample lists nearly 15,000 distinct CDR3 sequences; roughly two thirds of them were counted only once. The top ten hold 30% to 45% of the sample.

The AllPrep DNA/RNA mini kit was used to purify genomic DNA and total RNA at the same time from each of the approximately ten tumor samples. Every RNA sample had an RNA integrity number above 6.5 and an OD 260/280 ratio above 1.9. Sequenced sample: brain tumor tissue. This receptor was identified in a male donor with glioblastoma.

The DNA is as follows: TGTGCCTGGAGTACCGGGACAGGTCCCTACAATGAGCAGTTCTTC. Protein translation: CAWSTGTGPYNEQFF. The chain was built from TRBV30 and TRBJ2-1; 8 bases in the middle match TRBD1. Via the germline V gene (reference sequence), CDR1 is GTSNPN and CDR2 SVGIG. The V end gives up 2 bases and the J end 2 bases, leaving 5 bases in the junction not matched to a gene. The CDR3 runs 15 amino acids, cysteine and phenylalanine included. This entry keeps only the CDR3 DNA: 45 bases, framed from base 1. Beyond the CDR3, the reference TRBV30 and TRBJ2-1 genes provide the residues; the full variable domain reads: SQTIHQWPATLVQPVGSPLSLECTVEGTSNPNLYWYRQAAGRGLQLLFYSVGIGQISSEVPQNLSASRPQDRQFILSSKKLLLSDSGFYLCAWSTGTGPYNEQFFGPGTRLTVL.